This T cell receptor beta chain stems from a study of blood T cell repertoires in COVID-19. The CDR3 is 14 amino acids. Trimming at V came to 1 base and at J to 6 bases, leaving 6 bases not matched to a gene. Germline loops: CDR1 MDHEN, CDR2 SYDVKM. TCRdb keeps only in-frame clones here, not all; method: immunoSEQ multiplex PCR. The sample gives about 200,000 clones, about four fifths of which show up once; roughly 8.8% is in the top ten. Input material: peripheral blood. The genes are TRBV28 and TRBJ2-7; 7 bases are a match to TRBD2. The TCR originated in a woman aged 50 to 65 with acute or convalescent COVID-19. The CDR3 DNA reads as TGTGCCAGCAGTTTATACGCGGGAGTCGCCGAGCAGTACTTC. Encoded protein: CASSLYAGVAEQYF.